Each of the 12 T cell receptor beta chains below was sequenced from the same sample in a study of blood T cell repertoires in COVID-19. Profiled with immunoSEQ multiplex PCR; TCRdb holds only in-frame clones, not every one. Of under 100,000 clones listed, about 78% are singletons. Sequenced: peripheral blood. These receptors all stem from a man aged 55 to 70 with COVID-19, enrolled during active disease.

The chain carries TRBV6-5 and TRBJ1-2; 8 bases agree with TRBD1. CDR1 is MNHEY and CDR2 is SVGAGI in the germline V gene. V shed 4 bases and J 10 bases; nucleotides not matched to a gene: 11. The CDR3 is made up of 14 amino acids. CDR3 loop: CASSFTQGALSYTF. The CDR3, as DNA: TGTGCCAGCAGTTTTACCCAGGGGGCTTTGTCCTACACCTTC.

This rearrangement joins TRBV19 to TRBJ1-6, with D perhaps TRBD1 (6 bases). This CDR3 has 17 amino acids. The V end lost 3 bases, the J end lost 4 bases, and 16 bases lay between the germline ends. In germline, CDR1 is LNHDA, CDR2 SQIVND (reference sequence). CDR3 loop: CASSIQTGVGYNSPLHF. The DNA for the CDR3 is TGTGCCAGTAGTATTCAGACAGGTGTAGGATATAATTCACCCCTCCACTTT.

V is TRBV9 and J is TRBJ2-1; D unresolved. Germline V gene sequence: CDR1 SGDLS, CDR2 YYNGEE. There are 14 residues in the CDR3. V was trimmed by 0 bases and J by 4 bases, leaving 8 bases between them. The DNA for the CDR3 is TGTGCCAGCAGCGTAGTAACATCGTACAATGAGCAGTTCTTC. Its protein product is CASSVVTSYNEQFF.

The chain employs TRBV7-6 and TRBJ1-1, with TRBD1 matching over 8 bases. Germline CDR1 and CDR2: SGHVS and FNYEAQ. The J segment lost 1 base and the V segment lost 1 base, leaving 5 bases of the junction unmatched. The CDR3 loop spans 16 amino acids. The CDR3 here is CASSLGQGIGNTEAFF. The CDR3 DNA is TGTGCCAGCAGCTTAGGACAGGGGATAGGGAACACTGAAGCTTTCTTT.

The chain is built from TRBV9 and TRBJ1-5, with a weak D call TRBD1 (6 bases). Trimming removed 0 bases from V and 5 bases from J, with 9 bases in between. Germline V lookup: CDR1 SGDLS, CDR2 YYNGEE. The CDR3 is 14 amino acids. This CDR3 reads CASSVGSGDQPQHF. As DNA, the CDR3 is TGTGCCAGCAGCGTAGGGTCAGGGGATCAGCCCCAGCATTTT.

This chain links TRBV7-6 with TRBJ1-2, with D tentatively TRBD1 (6 bases). The CDR3 is 15 residues long. Trimming removed 1 base at V and 6 bases at J, with 15 bases between. Germline V gene sequence: CDR1 SGHVS, CDR2 FNYEAQ. Here the CDR3 reads CASSLGPNREHGYTF. DNA of the CDR3: TGTGCCAGCAGCTTAGGGCCGAACAGGGAGCATGGCTACACCTTC.

The genes are TRBV10-3 and TRBJ2-7; 8 bases are a match to TRBD2. The CDR3 has 15 amino acids. V was clipped by 6 bases and J by 2 bases; unmatched bases: 9. Germline CDR1 ENHRY, CDR2 SYGVKD. In DNA, the CDR3 is TGTGCCATCAGAAGCGGGAGCTCCCCTACCTACGAGCAGTACTTC. It encodes CAIRSGSSPTYEQYF.

This clone was seen at least ten times. This chain uses TRBV19 with TRBJ1-6; D may be TRBD1 (6 bases). Trimming pared 2 bases from V and 10 bases from J, leaving 12 bases between. This CDR3 has 14 residues. Per germline, CDR1 LNHDA and CDR2 SQIVND (reference sequence). CDR3 nucleotides: TGTGCCAGTAGTATACAGGGGATGGGATCACCCCTCCACTTT. It encodes CASSIQGMGSPLHF. The variable domain in full, with the rest retrieved from reference TRBV19 and TRBJ1-6, is DGGITQSPKYLFRKEGQNVTLSCEQNLNHDAMYWYRQDPGQGLRLIYYSQIVNDFQKGDIAEGYSVSREKKESFPLTVTSAQKNPTAFYLCASSIQGMGSPLHFGNGTRLTVT.

The chain combines TRBV18 with TRBJ1-3; D is perhaps TRBD1 (6 bases). The CDR3 loop spans 15 amino acids. Per germline, CDR1 KGHSH and CDR2 LQKENI. V was cut by 0 bases and J by 2 bases, with 8 bases left in between. The CDR3 protein is CASSPPPGAGNTIYF. CDR3 in DNA: TGTGCCAGCTCACCACCCCCAGGGGCTGGAAACACCATATATTTT.

A single count supports this clone. This sequence joins TRBV4-2 and TRBJ2-5, with 7 bases that match TRBD2. Germline trimming cut 1 base from V and 3 bases from J; bases unmatched to any gene: 8. Germline CDR1 LGHNA, CDR2 YNFKEQ. The CDR3 covers 16 residues. The DNA for the CDR3 is TGTGCCAGCAGCCAAGGTCGGATTGCGGGGGAAGAGACCCAGTACTTC. This sequence encodes CASSQGRIAGEETQYF.

This chain connects TRBV10-3 to TRBJ1-1; D may be TRBD1 (5 bases). The CDR3 is 13 amino acids. Germline CDR1 ENHRY, CDR2 SYGVKD. Trimming removed 7 bases at V and 3 bases at J, with 12 bases between. CDR3 loop: CAITAGWDTEAFF. Written as DNA, the CDR3 is TGTGCCATCACGGCAGGGTGGGACACTGAAGCTTTCTTT.

V is TRBV30 and J is TRBJ1-2; 7 nucleotides align to TRBD1. After removal of 3 bases from V and 7 bases from J, the junction contained 5 bases not matched to a gene. Germline V gene data show CDR1 as GTSNPN and CDR2 as SVGIG (reference sequence). The CDR3 has 12 amino acids. DNA for the CDR3: TGTGCCTGGAGGATCCAGGGGGGTGGCTACACCTTC. This codes for CAWRIQGGGYTF.